These 21 T cell receptor beta chains came from one sample sequenced in a study of CD8 T cells in ankylosing spondylitis. MiXCR, applied by TCRdb to the 5' RACE reads, yields one record per CDR3 protein. The sample records about 240,000 distinct CDR3 sequences, around 7.8% being singletons. Sequenced sample: blood, either unsorted or a sorted T cell fraction (not recorded which). These receptor sequences come from a male donor with ankylosing spondylitis or in good health (not recorded which).

There are many counts of this clonotype. The gene calls are TRBV6-5 and TRBJ2-7, with 8 positions matching TRBD1. Germline CDR1 MNHEY, CDR2 SVGAGI. Losses at the gene ends were 2 bases for V and 2 bases for J; bases not matched to a gene: 5. The CDR3 length is 15 residues. CDR3 sequence: CASSYRRTGTYEQYF. Here the CDR3 DNA reads TGTGCCAGCAGTTACAGGAGGACAGGGACCTACGAGCAGTACTTC.

The chain links TRBV4-2 to TRBJ2-7, with D possibly being TRBD1 or TRBD2 (5 bases each). Per the germline V gene, CDR1 is LGHNA and CDR2 is YNFKEQ. CDR3 size: 16 residues. V was shortened by 0 bases and J by 2 bases, with 14 bases between the two germline ends. CDR3 DNA: TGTGCCAGCAGCCAAGAATCGAGGGACGGCCCCTACGAGCAGTACTTC. This codes for CASSQESRDGPYEQYF.

The chain's CDR3 is CASSERPGYTSQAFF. In DNA form, the CDR3 reads TGTGCCAGCAGTGAGAGGCCTGGTTACACGTCGCAAGCTTTCTTT. This chain uses TRBV2 with TRBJ1-1; D not certain. Trimming stripped 3 bases from V and 9 bases from J, with 20 bases between. Germline assignment: CDR1 SNHLY and CDR2 FYNNEI. The CDR3 extends over 15 amino acids.

This clonotype came up a few times. A much larger clone lies a single base off, so this may be a read error. The CDR3 does not close with the conserved phenylalanine or tryptophan, likely indicating a read error. The gene calls are TRBV20-1 and TRBJ1-1, with TRBD1 matching 8 bases. V was clipped by 4 bases and J by 3 bases; unmatched bases: 1. Germline CDR1 DFQATT, CDR2 SNEGSKA (reference sequence). The CDR3 length is 12 residues. CDR3 bases: TGCAGTGCTATCAGGGGGCACACTGAAGCTTTCTTG. This gives the protein CSAIRGHTEAFL.

This clonotype was observed many times. V usage is TRBV7-2 and J usage is TRBJ2-1, with 7 nucleotides matching TRBD2. The V gene end was trimmed by 2 bases and the J gene end by 4 bases; junction bases not matched to a gene: 11. The CDR3 runs to 17 residues. Germline V CDR1 and CDR2: SGHTA, FQGNSA. CDR3 in DNA: TGTGCCAGCAGCTTATTGGATAGCGGGTACCTTTACAATGAGCAGTTCTTC. Its translation is CASSLLDSGYLYNEQFF.

Ten or more counts support this clonotype. The rearrangement uses TRBV7-2 and TRBJ2-7, with D unclear. The CDR3 length is 14 residues. V dropped 1 base and J dropped 3 bases, with 10 bases sitting between them. The germline V gene encodes CDR1 SGHTA and CDR2 FQGNSA. The DNA of the CDR3 is TGTGCCAGCAGCTTAGGGTCAGGTGGCTACGAGCAGTACTTC. Its translation is CASSLGSGGYEQYF.

This clonotype was seen at least ten times. The rearrangement uses TRBV5-1 and TRBJ1-2, with TRBD1 matching over 11 bases. Germline lookup yields CDR1 SGHRS and CDR2 YFSETQ. V gave up 4 bases and J gave up 3 bases; unmatched junction bases: 8. The CDR3 contains 16 residues. The CDR3 nucleotides are TGCGCCAGCAGCGGGACAGGGGGAAACCGTCACTATGGCTACACCTTC. Translation gives CASSGTGGNRHYGYTF.

This clonotype has at least ten counts. The V call is TRBV3-1, the J call TRBJ1-4; D may be TRBD1 (5 bases). Germline CDR1 LGHDT, CDR2 YNNKEL (reference sequence). The ends were cut back, 4 bases at V and 5 bases at J, with 11 bases in the middle. This CDR3 has 14 amino acids. This CDR3 is CASSLGRDNEKLFF. CDR3 coding DNA: TGTGCCAGCAGCCTGGGACGGGACAATGAAAAACTGTTTTTT.

As to this clonotype: This may come from a read error, since a much larger clone is one base off. The gene calls are TRBV29-1 and TRBJ2-7; D not resolved. The V gene's germline CDR1 is SQVTM and CDR2 ANQGSEA. This CDR3 has 12 residues. For the CDR3, the DNA is TGCGGCGTTAAGGACGGTTCCTACGAGCAGTACTTC. Residues: CGVKDGSYEQYF.

This clonotype occurred many times. The chain combines TRBV20-1 with TRBJ1-4; possible D gene TRBD1, 5 bases. V shed 3 bases and J shed 7 bases, with 6 bases lying between them. The germline V gene encodes CDR1 DFQATT and CDR2 SNEGSKA (reference sequence). CDR3 length: 11 residues. CDR3: CSARGVEKLFF. The CDR3, as DNA: TGCAGTGCTAGGGGGGTTGAAAAACTGTTTTTT.

This clonotype has at least ten counts. The chain combines TRBV29-1 with TRBJ1-1; no reliable D call. The germline V gene has CDR1 SQVTM and CDR2 ANQGSEA. The CDR3 is 14 residues long. V gave up 1 base and J gave up 0 bases, with 9 bases separating them. CDR3 coding DNA: TGCAGCGTTGAAGCGGCGACTATGAACACTGAAGCTTTCTTT. Encoded protein: CSVEAATMNTEAFF.

This clonotype has at least ten counts. The chain links TRBV4-2 to TRBJ1-3; D call uncertain. This CDR3 is 12 amino acids long. In germline, CDR1 is LGHNA, CDR2 YNFKEQ. Trimming took 2 bases from V and 2 from J, leaving 1 base between them. The CDR3 region has the DNA TGTGCCAGCAGCCAACCTGGAAACACCATATATTTT. This encodes CASSQPGNTIYF.

This clonotype was recorded at least ten times. The chain has TRBV5-1 and TRBJ2-5; 13 positions match TRBD2. The length of the CDR3 is 16 residues. Germline CDR1 and CDR2: SGHRS and YFSETQ. J lost 4 bases, V lost 2 bases, and 5 bases had no gene match. The chain's CDR3 is CASSFTSGGAGETQYF. CDR3 in DNA: TGCGCCAGCAGCTTTACTAGCGGGGGGGCCGGAGAGACCCAGTACTTC.

The sample holds many counts of this clonotype. The genes are TRBV3-1 and TRBJ2-1; the match to TRBD2 covers 11 bases. Germline V lookup: CDR1 LGHDT, CDR2 YNNKEL (reference sequence). Trimming cost V 1 base and J 9 bases; bases outside gene matches: 8. The CDR3 contains 16 residues. The CDR3 loop is CASSQVTSGKGSEQFF. CDR3 DNA sequence: TGTGCCAGCAGCCAAGTGACTAGCGGGAAGGGTTCTGAGCAGTTCTTC.

In this sample, this clonotype turned up many times. The rearrangement links TRBV5-1 to TRBJ1-1; no firm D call. The CDR3 has 14 amino acids. V was clipped by 4 bases and J by 1 base, with 11 bases between them. In germline, CDR1 is SGHRS, CDR2 YFSETQ. CDR3 residues: CASSAEQTNTEAFF. The CDR3 DNA follows: TGCGCCAGCAGCGCGGAGCAGACGAACACTGAAGCTTTCTTT.

This clonotype has more than one count but fewer than ten. This chain joins TRBV29-1 and TRBJ2-3; 9 nucleotides line up with TRBD1. The junction had 8 bases not matched to a gene; V was cut back by 3 bases and J by 4 bases. Germline V lookup: CDR1 SQVTM, CDR2 ANQGSEA. CDR3 length: 15 residues. In DNA form, the CDR3 reads TGCAGCGTTGACCCATCCGGGACAGGGCCAGATACGCAGTATTTT. As protein: CSVDPSGTGPDTQYF.

Many counts were recorded for this clonotype. The V and J genes are TRBV20-1 and TRBJ1-1; D not certain. The V end lost 8 bases, the J end lost 10 bases, and 17 bases lay between the germline ends. The germline V gene encodes CDR1 DFQATT and CDR2 SNEGSKA (reference sequence). CDR3 length: 11 amino acids. The CDR3 loop reads CSRGVGRVAFF. DNA for the CDR3: TGCAGTCGCGGGGTTGGACGGGTAGCTTTCTTT.

The rearrangement links TRBV2 to TRBJ1-1; D gene uncertain. The V gene's germline CDR1 is SNHLY and CDR2 FYNNEI. Trimming pared 3 bases from V and 1 base from J, leaving 6 bases between. This CDR3 region has 13 residues. In nucleotides, the CDR3 is TGTGCCAGCAGTGATCGCCCGAACACTGAAGCTTTCTTT. Amino acids: CASSDRPNTEAFF.

In this sample, this clonotype turned up many times. The rearrangement links TRBV24-1 to TRBJ2-2; D remains unclear. The germline V gene encodes CDR1 KGHDR and CDR2 SFDVKD. The CDR3 has 13 amino acids. Trimming shortened V by 0 bases and J by 4 bases, and 2 bases separated the two germline ends. CDR3 sequence (DNA): TGTGCCACCAGTGATTTGAGCACCGGGGAGCTGTTTTTT. Encoded protein: CATSDLSTGELFF.

Ten or more counts support this clonotype. This chain connects TRBV3-1 to TRBJ1-2; TRBD1 matches 8 bases. Per the germline V gene, CDR1 is LGHDT and CDR2 is YNNKEL (reference sequence). CDR3 length: 16 amino acids. J was trimmed by 2 bases and V by 0 bases; bases with no gene match: 5. The CDR3 nucleotides read TGTGCCAGCAGCCAAGAAGGACAGGGTGAGAACTATGGCTACACCTTC. Protein: CASSQEGQGENYGYTF.

This clonotype appeared many times. J is TRBJ2-7 and V is TRBV7-2; D might be TRBD2 (6 bases). V was pared by 4 bases and J by 1 base, with 14 bases between. CDR3 length: 15 amino acids. Germline CDR1 and CDR2: SGHTA and FQGNSA. The CDR3 sequence: CASSYVADLSYEQYF. As DNA, the CDR3 is TGTGCCAGCAGCTACGTAGCGGACCTATCCTACGAGCAGTACTTC. Complete variable domain (other parts from reference TRBV7-2 and TRBJ2-7): GAGVSQSPSNKVTEKGKDVELRCDPISGHTALYWYRQSLGQGLEFLIYFQGNSAPDKSGLPSDRFSAERTGGSVSTLTIQRTQQEDSAVYLCASSYVADLSYEQYFGPGTRLTVT.